A selection of T cell receptor beta chains follows, all from one sample in a study of identical twins. TCRdb fed the 5' RACE reads into MiXCR, producing one record per CDR3 protein. The sample has some 560,000 distinct CDR3 sequences; 9% to 10% are singletons. These data are also associated with another study on yellow fever vaccine responses in identical twins.

The sample was PBMCs. The receptors here all came from a woman aged 18-30 years in good health. Each CDR3 is given with its conserved first and last residue. Each record gives: D gene, J gene, CDR3 length, clone size, V gene, CDR3 protein, CDR3 DNA. The D gene is left open where the match is weak. Clone size is shown for a subset of rows, as once, few, many or a class of expanded clone.

TRBD1,TRBJ1-1,16,many,TRBV5-8,CASSTGTGATRTEAFF,TGTGCCAGCAGCACAGGGACAGGGGCCACGAGGACTGAAGCTTTCTTT
NA,TRBJ2-3,14,NA,TRBV29-1,CSVVGSGNTDTQYF,TGCAGCGTTGTCGGGAGTGGAAACACAGATACGCAGTATTTT
NA,TRBJ2-1,16,few,TRBV4-2,CASSQDPGQKGYEQFF,TGTGCCAGCAGCCAGGACCCGGGCCAAAAGGGTTATGAGCAGTTCTTC
TRBD1,TRBJ1-1,13,NA,TRBV20-1,CRAGTQGHTEAFF,TGCAGGGCCGGAACACAGGGGCACACTGAAGCTTTCTTT
TRBD2,TRBJ2-5,18,many,TRBV5-1,CASSWGTSGRPSQETQYF,TGCGCCAGCAGCTGGGGGACTAGCGGGAGACCGTCACAAGAGACCCAGTACTTC
TRBD2,TRBJ2-7,14,NA,TRBV10-3,CAISRGVTPYEQYF,TGTGCCATCAGTCGGGGGGTTACCCCCTACGAGCAGTACTTC
TRBD2,TRBJ2-1,16,NA,TRBV15,CATSRDLAGGPGEQFF,TGTGCCACCAGCAGAGATCTGGCGGGAGGGCCGGGTGAGCAGTTCTTC
TRBD1,TRBJ2-2,18,NA,TRBV25-1,CASSEPLGTGGNTGELFF,TGTGCCAGCAGTGAACCCCTGGGGACAGGGGGGAACACCGGGGAGCTGTTTTTT
TRBD2,TRBJ2-1,13,NA,TRBV15,CATTPGGPGEQFF,TGTGCCACTACGCCGGGAGGGCCGGGGGAGCAGTTCTTC
TRBD1,TRBJ2-7,15,many,TRBV7-2,CASSLYGQVSYEQYF,TGTGCCAGCAGCCTTTATGGACAGGTCTCCTACGAGCAGTACTTC
NA,TRBJ1-4,13,few,TRBV7-9,CASSRRTGEKLFF,TGTGCCAGCAGCCGCAGGACTGGTGAAAAACTGTTTTTT
NA,TRBJ2-3,15,NA,TRBV7-3,CASSLEGGLPSTQYF,TGTGCCAGCAGCTTAGAGGGGGGCCTTCCTAGTACGCAGTATTTT
TRBD2,TRBJ2-7,21,NA,TRBV6-2/TRBV6-3,CASSYPTGPGQMGLADYEQYF,TGTGCCAGCAGTTACCCCACAGGGCCGGGGCAGATGGGACTAGCCGACTACGAGCAGTACTTC
TRBD2,TRBJ2-1,16,NA,TRBV12-3/TRBV12-4,CASSQKREASYNEQFF,TGTGCCAGCAGCCAGAAGCGGGAGGCCTCCTACAATGAGCAGTTCTTC
NA,TRBJ2-1,15,many,TRBV4-2,CASSQGTEGIDEQFF,TGTGCCAGCAGCCAAGGGACAGAAGGAATTGATGAGCAGTTCTTC